The sequence of this TCR beta chain was determined in a study of technical replicates of blood from a few donors. Generated by immunoSEQ multiplex PCR, the TCRdb table keeps only in-frame clones and is missing some. The data show more than 65,000 clones, about 95% seen once. The V end lost 3 bases, the J end lost 4 bases, and 13 bases lay between the germline ends. CDR1 and CDR2 (germline): SQVTM, ANQGSEA. The length of the CDR3 is 14 residues. The receptor was derived from a human donor in good health. Sequences were obtained from T cells isolated from PBMCs. The rearrangement links TRBV29-1 to TRBJ2-1; tentatively, D is TRBD1 (6 bases). The CDR3 bases are TGCAGCGTTGATCTACAGGGAAAATACAATGAGCAGTTCTTC. Its translation is CSVDLQGKYNEQFF.